The present TCR beta chain was sequenced within a study of siplizumab effects on memory and regulatory T cells. Findings and limits, study-wide: Sequences below about 10^-5 frequency were poorly captured. As a result, only a minor fraction of alloreactive clones mapped to unstimulated subsets. In the presence of siplizumab, alloreactive sequences traceable to unstimulated CD4+ memory cells were significantly reduced. Mappable alloreactive CD4+ clones averaged approximately 62% Treg-derived with siplizumab versus about 28% in controls. The authors did not confirm suppressive function in proliferating Tregs from siplizumab cultures.

Details on this clone: Its antigen remains unknown.

This CDR3 has 15 amino acids. Germline CDR1 and CDR2: LNHDA and SQIVND (reference sequence). Trimming stripped 3 bases from V and 4 bases from J, with 12 bases between. TCRdb's table, derived via immunoSEQ multiplex PCR, lists solely in-frame clones and lacks some. Here the sample spans 70,000 to 95,000 clones, 75% to 90% being singletons. This receptor was identified in a human donor in good health. The rearrangement joins TRBV19 to TRBJ2-2; the D is unclear. The sequenced sample was CD4+ T cells sorted from blood. CDR3 loop: CASSIERLGTGELFF. CDR3 coding DNA: TGTGCCAGTAGTATTGAAAGGTTGGGCACCGGGGAGCTGTTTTTT. The variable domain in full, completed from reference TRBV19 and TRBJ2-2, reads DGGITQSPKYLFRKEGQNVTLSCEQNLNHDAMYWYRQDPGQGLRLIYYSQIVNDFQKGDIAEGYSVSREKKESFPLTVTSAQKNPTAFYLCASSIERLGTGELFFGEGSRLTVL.